This T cell receptor (beta chain) was documented in a study of Ad26.COV2.S vaccination and SARS-CoV-2 variants. Details on this clone: Its antigen is not known.

The treatment: around 19 received Ad26.COV2.S at low or high dose, single or two shots; roughly five received placebo; per-sample allocation not given. The study sampled participants on day 63 after the first vaccine or placebo injection. General study results and limits: CD8+ and CD4+ T cells specific for spike reportedly responded with substantial breadth after vaccination.

The data were produced by immunoSEQ multiplex PCR, yet TCRdb's version contains in-frame clones alone and is incomplete. The table records about 420,000 clones, approximately 87% of them present only once. This TCR derives from a person between 18 and 65 years old who received the Ad26.COV2.S COVID-19 vaccine or a placebo. Source: peripheral blood, taken in a trial of Ad26.COV2.S vaccine versus placebo.

Here the CDR3 DNA reads TGTGCCAGCAGCCAGCAGCTTAAAGTAATTCGGGCTTTCTTT. It encodes CASSQQLKVIRAFF. The rearrangement uses TRBV7-4 and TRBJ1-1; D is unclear. CDR1 SGHVT and CDR2 SQSDAQ come from the germline V gene. The CDR3 has 14 residues. V lost 5 bases, J lost 11 bases, and 21 bases lay in between.